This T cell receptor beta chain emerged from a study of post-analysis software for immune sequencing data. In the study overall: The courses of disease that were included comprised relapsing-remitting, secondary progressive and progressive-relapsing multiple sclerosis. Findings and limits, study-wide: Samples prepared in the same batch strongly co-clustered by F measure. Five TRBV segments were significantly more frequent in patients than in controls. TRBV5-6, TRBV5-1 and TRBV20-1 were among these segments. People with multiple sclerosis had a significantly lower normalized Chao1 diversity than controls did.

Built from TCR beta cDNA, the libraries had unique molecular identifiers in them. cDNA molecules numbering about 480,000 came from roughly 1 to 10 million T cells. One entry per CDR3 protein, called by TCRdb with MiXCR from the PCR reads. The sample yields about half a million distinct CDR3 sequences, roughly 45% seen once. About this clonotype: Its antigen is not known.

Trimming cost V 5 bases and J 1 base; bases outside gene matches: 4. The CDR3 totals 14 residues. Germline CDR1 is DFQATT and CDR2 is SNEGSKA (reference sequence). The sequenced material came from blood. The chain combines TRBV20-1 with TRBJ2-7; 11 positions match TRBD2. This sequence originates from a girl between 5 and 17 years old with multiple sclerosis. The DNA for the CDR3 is TGCAGTGCTCTCGGGACTAGCGGTTCCTACGAGCAGTACTTC. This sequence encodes CSALGTSGSYEQYF.